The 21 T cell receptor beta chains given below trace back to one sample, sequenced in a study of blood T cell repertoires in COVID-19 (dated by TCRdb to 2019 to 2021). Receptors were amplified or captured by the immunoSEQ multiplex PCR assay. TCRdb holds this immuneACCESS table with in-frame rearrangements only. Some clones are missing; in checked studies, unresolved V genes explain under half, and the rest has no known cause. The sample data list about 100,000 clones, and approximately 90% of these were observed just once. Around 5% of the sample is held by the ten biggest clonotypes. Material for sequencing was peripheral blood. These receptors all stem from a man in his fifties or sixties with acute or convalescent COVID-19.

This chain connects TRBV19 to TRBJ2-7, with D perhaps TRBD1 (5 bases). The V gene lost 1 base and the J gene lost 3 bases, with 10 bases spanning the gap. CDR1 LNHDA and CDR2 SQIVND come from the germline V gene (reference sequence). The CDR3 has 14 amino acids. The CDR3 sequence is CASSIGSGFYEQYF. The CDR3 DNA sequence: TGTGCCAGTAGTATAGGGTCAGGGTTCTACGAGCAGTACTTC.

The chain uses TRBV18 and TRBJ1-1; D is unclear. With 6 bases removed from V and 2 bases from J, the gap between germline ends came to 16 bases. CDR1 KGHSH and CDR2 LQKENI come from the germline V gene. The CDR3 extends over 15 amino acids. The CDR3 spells CASSLSSAVNTEAFF. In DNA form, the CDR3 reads TGTGCCAGCTCCCTCTCAAGCGCGGTTAACACTGAAGCTTTCTTT.

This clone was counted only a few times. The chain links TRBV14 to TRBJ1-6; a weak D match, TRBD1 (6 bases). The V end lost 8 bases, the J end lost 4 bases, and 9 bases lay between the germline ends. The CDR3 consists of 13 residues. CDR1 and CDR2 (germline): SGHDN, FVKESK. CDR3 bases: TGTGCCAGCTCGGGACAATATAATTCACCCCTCCACTTT. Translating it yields CASSGQYNSPLHF.

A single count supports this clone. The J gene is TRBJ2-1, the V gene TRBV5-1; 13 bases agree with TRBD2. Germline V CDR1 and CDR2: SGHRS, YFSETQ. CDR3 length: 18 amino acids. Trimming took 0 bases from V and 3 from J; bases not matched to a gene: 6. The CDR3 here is CASSLVLAGGSGYNEQFF. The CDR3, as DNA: TGCGCCAGCAGCTTGGTACTAGCGGGAGGGTCTGGCTACAATGAGCAGTTCTTC.

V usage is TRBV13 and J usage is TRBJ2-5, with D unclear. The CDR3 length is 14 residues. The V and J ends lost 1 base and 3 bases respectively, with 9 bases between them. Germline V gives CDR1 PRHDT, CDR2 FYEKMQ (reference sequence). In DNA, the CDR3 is TGTGCCAGCAGCTTAGAACAGAACGAAGAGACCCAGTACTTC. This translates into CASSLEQNEETQYF.

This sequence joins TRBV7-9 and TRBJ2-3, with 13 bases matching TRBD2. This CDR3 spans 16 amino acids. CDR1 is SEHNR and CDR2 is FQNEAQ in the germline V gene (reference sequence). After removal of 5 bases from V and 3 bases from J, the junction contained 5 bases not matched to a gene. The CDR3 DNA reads TGTGCCAGCAGCCCAATGGGACTAGCGGGAACAGATACGCAGTATTTT. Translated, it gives CASSPMGLAGTDTQYF.

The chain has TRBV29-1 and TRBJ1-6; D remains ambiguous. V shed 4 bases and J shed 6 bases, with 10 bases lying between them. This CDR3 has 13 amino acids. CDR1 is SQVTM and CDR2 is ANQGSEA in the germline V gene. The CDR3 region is CSVAAGFNSPLHF. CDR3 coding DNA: TGCAGCGTTGCGGCAGGCTTTAATTCACCCCTCCACTTT. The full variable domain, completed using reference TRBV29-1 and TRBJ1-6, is SAVISQKPSRDICQRGTSLTIQCQVDSQVTMMFWYRQQPGQSLTLIATANQGSEATYESGFVIDKFPISRPNLTFSTLTVSNMSPEDSSIYLCSVAAGFNSPLHFGNGTRLTVT.

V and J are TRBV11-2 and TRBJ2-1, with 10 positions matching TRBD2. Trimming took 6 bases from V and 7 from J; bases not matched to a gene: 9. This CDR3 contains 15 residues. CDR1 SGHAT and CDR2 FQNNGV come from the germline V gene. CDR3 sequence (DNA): TGTGCCAGCAGTTACTCTAGCGGGAGATTGAATGAGCAGTTCTTC. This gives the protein CASSYSSGRLNEQFF.

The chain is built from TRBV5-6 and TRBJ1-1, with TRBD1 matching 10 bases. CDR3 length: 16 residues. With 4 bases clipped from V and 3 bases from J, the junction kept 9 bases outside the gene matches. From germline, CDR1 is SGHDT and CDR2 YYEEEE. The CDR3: CASSPYPGTGDTEAFF. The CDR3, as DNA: TGTGCCAGCAGCCCCTATCCCGGGACAGGGGACACTGAAGCTTTCTTT.

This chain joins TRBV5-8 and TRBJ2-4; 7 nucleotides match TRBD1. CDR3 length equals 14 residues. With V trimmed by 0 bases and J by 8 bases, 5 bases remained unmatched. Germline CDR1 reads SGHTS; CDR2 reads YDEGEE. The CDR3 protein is CASSLGQGVDIQYF. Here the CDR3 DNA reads TGTGCCAGCAGCTTGGGACAGGGTGTGGACATTCAGTACTTC.

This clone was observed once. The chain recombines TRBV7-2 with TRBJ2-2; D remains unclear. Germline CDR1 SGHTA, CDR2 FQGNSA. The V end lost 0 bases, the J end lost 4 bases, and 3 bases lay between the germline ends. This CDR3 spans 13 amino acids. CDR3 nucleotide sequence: TGTGCCAGCAGCTTAGCTAGCACCGGGGAGCTGTTTTTT. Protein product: CASSLASTGELFF.

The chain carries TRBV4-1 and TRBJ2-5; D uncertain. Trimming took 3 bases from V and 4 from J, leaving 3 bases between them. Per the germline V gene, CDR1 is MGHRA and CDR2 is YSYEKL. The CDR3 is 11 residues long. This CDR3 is CASSHGETQYF. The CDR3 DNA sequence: TGCGCCAGCAGCCACGGAGAGACCCAGTACTTC.

CDR3: CASSPEGVGRGYTF. CDR3 in DNA: TGTGCCAGCAGCCCAGAGGGAGTGGGCCGGGGCTACACCTTC. This chain links TRBV7-2 with TRBJ1-2; D remains unclear. The V gene lost 5 bases and the J gene lost 8 bases, with 18 bases spanning the gap. CDR3 length: 14 residues. Germline V lookup: CDR1 SGHTA, CDR2 FQGNSA.

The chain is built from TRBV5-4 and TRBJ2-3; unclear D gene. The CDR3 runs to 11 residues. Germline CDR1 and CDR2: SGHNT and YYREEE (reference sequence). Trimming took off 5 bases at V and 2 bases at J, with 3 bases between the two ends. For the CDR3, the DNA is TGTGCCAGCAGTTACACAGATACGCAGTATTTT. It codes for CASSYTDTQYF.

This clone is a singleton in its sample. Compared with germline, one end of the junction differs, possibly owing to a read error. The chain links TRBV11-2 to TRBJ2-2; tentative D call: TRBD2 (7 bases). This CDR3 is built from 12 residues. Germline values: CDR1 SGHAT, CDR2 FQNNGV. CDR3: CGGGGPSGELFF. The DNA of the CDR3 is TGCGGGGGCGGGGGACCCAGCGGGGAGCTGTTTTTT.

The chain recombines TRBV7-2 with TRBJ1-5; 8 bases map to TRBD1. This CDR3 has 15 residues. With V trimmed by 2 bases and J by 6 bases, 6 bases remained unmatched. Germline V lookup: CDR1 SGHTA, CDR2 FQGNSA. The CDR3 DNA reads TGTGCCAGCAGCTTACAGGGGGCGAACGGTCAGCCCCAGCATTTT. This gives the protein CASSLQGANGQPQHF.

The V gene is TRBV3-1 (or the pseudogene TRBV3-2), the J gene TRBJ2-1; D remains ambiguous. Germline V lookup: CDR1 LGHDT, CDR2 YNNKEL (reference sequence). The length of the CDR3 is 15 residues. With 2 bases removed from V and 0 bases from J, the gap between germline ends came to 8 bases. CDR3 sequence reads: CASSQLVSSYNEQFF. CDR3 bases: TGTGCCAGCAGCCAACTGGTTAGCTCCTACAATGAGCAGTTCTTC.

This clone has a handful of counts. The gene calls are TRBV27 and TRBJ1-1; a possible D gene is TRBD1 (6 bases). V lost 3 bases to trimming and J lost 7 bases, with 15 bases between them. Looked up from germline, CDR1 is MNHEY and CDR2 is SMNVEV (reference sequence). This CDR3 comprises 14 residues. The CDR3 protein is CASSFHRERGEAFF. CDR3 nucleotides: TGTGCCAGCAGTTTCCACAGGGAACGCGGTGAAGCTTTCTTT.

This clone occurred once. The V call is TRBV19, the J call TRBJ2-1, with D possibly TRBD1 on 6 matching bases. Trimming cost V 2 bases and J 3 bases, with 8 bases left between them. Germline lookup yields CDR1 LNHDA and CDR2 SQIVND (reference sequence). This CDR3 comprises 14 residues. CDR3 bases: TGTGCCAGTAGTATACAGGGGTACTACAATGAGCAGTTCTTC. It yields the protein CASSIQGYYNEQFF.

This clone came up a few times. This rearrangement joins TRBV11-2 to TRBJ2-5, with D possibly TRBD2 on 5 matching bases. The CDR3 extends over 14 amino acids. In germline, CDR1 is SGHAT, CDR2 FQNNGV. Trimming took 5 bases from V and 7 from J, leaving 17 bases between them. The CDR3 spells CASSTLVRIGTQYF. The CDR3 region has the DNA TGTGCCAGCAGCACACTAGTTCGCATCGGGACCCAGTACTTC.

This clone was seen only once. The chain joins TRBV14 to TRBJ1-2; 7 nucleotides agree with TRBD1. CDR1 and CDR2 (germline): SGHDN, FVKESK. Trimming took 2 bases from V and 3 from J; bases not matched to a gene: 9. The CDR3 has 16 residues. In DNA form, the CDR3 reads TGTGCCAGCAGCCAAAGAGATTCTGGGACAGACTATGGCTACACCTTC. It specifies CASSQRDSGTDYGYTF.